Below are 27 T cell receptor beta chains sequenced from a single sample in a study of T cells in Graves' hyperthyroidism and ophthalmopathy (dated by TCRdb to 2018 to 2020). Library preparation used multiplex PCR. The run used an Illumina HiSeq 2000. Amplification of TCR beta CDR3 regions was carried out from RNA transcripts. The first round of RT-PCR for the TCR CDR3 was performed with the HTBI primer set and the Qiagen OneStep RT-PCR kit. TCRdb cleaned the public reads at Q25 with fastp, built clones with MiXCR and kept in-frame beta chains. Under each unique CDR3 protein, matching rows form one entry showing the most common genes and DNA. Recorded for this sample are about 590,000 distinct CDR3 sequences; approximately 14% of them occurred a single time. The ten top clones hold less than 9.5% of the sample. Specimen: blood. Every receptor here comes from a woman in her 30s with Graves' hyperthyroidism.

This clonotype was observed many times. The chain links TRBV18 to TRBJ2-2; D gene unclear. Germline values: CDR1 KGHSH, CDR2 LQKENI. Deletions cut 0 bases from V and 4 bases from J, with 9 bases between. The CDR3 has 15 amino acids. This chain's CDR3 is CASSPPYILTGELFF. The DNA of the CDR3 is TGTGCCAGCTCACCACCCTACATCCTCACCGGGGAGCTGTTTTTT.

This clonotype has ten or more counts. This chain's CDR3 is CSARDKDRDVVTQYF. The DNA for the CDR3 is TGCAGTGCTAGAGATAAGGACAGGGACGTTGTAACGCAGTATTTT. V usage is TRBV20-1 and J usage is TRBJ2-3; 8 bases line up with TRBD1. The CDR3 contains 15 residues. V dropped 0 bases and J dropped 9; count of bases not matched to a gene: 11. In germline, CDR1 is DFQATT, CDR2 SNEGSKA (reference sequence).

Ten or more counts support this clonotype. The V gene is TRBV7-8, the J gene TRBJ1-1, with a possible D match to TRBD1 (5 bases). CDR1 is SGHVS, CDR2 FQNEAQ, per germline. The CDR3 has 16 residues. Trimming shortened V by 5 bases and J by 0 bases, and 16 bases separated the two germline ends. The CDR3 DNA follows: TGTGCCAGCAGCATGGACCGACAGTCCATGAACACTGAAGCTTTCTTT. Protein: CASSMDRQSMNTEAFF.

V usage is TRBV5-4 and J usage is TRBJ2-5, with 11 bases matching TRBD2. The tail of the sequence fits TRBJ2-1 better, so the J call may be wrong. Germline V gene sequence: CDR1 SGHNT, CDR2 YYREEE (reference sequence). The CDR3 sequence is 15 residues long. CDR3 bases: TGTGCCAGCAGCCTGGGACTAGCGGCCCAAGAGACCCAGTTCTTC. Amino acid sequence: CASSLGLAAQETQFF.

The V gene is TRBV7-9, the J gene TRBJ2-1; unclear D gene. Per germline, CDR1 SEHNR and CDR2 FQNEAQ (reference sequence). V lost 1 base to trimming and J lost 2 bases, with 15 bases between them. The CDR3 covers 17 residues. The CDR3 DNA reads TGTGCCAGCAGCTTAGTGTCAGCATCGTGGACCTACAATGAGCAGTTCTTC. Translated: CASSLVSASWTYNEQFF.

This clonotype was picked up a small number of times. The V call is TRBV12-5, the J call TRBJ2-6; D call uncertain. The CDR3 contains 15 residues. Trimming left V 4 bases short and J 4 bases short, with 11 bases between. The V gene's germline CDR1 is LGHNT and CDR2 FRNRAP. DNA of the CDR3: TGTGCTAGTGGTTCCGGTCTGACCGGGGCCAACGTCCTGACTTTC. It is translated as CASGSGLTGANVLTF. Variable domain in full (rest from reference TRBV12-5 and TRBJ2-6): DARVTQTPRHKVTEMGQEVTMRCQPILGHNTVFWYRQTMMQGLELLAYFRNRAPLDDSGMPKDRFSAEMPDATLATLKIQPSEPRDSAVYFCASGSGLTGANVLTFGAGSRLTVL.

The sample holds a few counts of this clonotype. The chain recombines TRBV3-1 with TRBJ1-6; D gene unclear. This CDR3 has 14 amino acids. V was shortened by 1 base and J by 4 bases, with 5 bases between the two germline ends. Germline loops: CDR1 LGHDT, CDR2 YNNKEL (reference sequence). CDR3 in amino acids: CASSQGGYNSPLHF. CDR3 sequence (DNA): TGTGCCAGCAGCCAAGGCGGGTATAATTCACCCCTCCACTTT.

On this clonotype: It may be a read error: a sequence one base away is much more abundant. V is TRBV12-3 or TRBV12-4 and J is TRBJ1-1, with TRBD1 as a possible D gene (5 bases). Deletions cut 8 bases from V and 7 bases from J, with 8 bases between. The CDR3 has 10 amino acids. The chain's CDR3 is CASGAIEAFF. CDR3 DNA sequence: TGTGCCAGCGGGGCCATTGAAGCTTTCTTT.

This clonotype was seen ten or more times. The chain recombines TRBV7-3 with TRBJ1-2, with a tentative D call TRBD1 (5 bases). The V and J ends lost 5 bases and 8 bases respectively, with 21 bases between them. CDR3 length: 15 residues. Per germline, CDR1 SGHTA and CDR2 FQGTGA. Here the CDR3 reads CASSPHGTDPGGYTF. CDR3 DNA: TGTGCCAGCAGCCCGCACGGGACTGACCCTGGGGGCTACACCTTC.

The CDR3 bases are TGTGCCAGCAGTTACCCCCCGGGGGGCACTGAAGCTTTCTTT. It yields the protein CASSYPPGGTEAFF. The chain has TRBV6-5 and TRBJ1-1; D is perhaps TRBD1 (5 bases). Germline CDR1 is MNHEY and CDR2 is SVGAGI. Trimming cost V 2 bases and J 4 bases, with 11 bases left between them. The CDR3 is 14 amino acids.

The V call is TRBV2, the J call TRBJ1-2, with D hard to call. The CDR3 consists of 14 residues. Germline CDR1 SNHLY, CDR2 FYNNEI. Trimming removed 3 bases at V and 8 bases at J, with 16 bases between. CDR3 bases: TGTGCCAGCAGTGAGAGAACAGCCCCAAGCGGCTACACCTTC. This gives the protein CASSERTAPSGYTF.

Only a few counts were recorded for this clonotype. The genes are TRBV7-9 and TRBJ1-2; D is ambiguous. This CDR3 is 15 amino acids long. V was cut by 5 bases and J by 3 bases, with 16 bases left in between. Per germline, CDR1 SEHNR and CDR2 FQNEAQ (reference sequence). CDR3 residues: CASSTTGPTDYGYTF. The CDR3 region has the DNA TGTGCCAGCAGCACGACTGGCCCAACGGACTATGGCTACACCTTC.

The chain is built from TRBV4-1 and TRBJ1-5; D possibly corresponds to TRBD1 (5 bases). CDR1 and CDR2 from the germline V gene are MGHRA and YSYEKL. With 1 base removed from V and 7 bases from J, the gap between germline ends came to 14 bases. The CDR3 has 15 residues. Written as DNA, the CDR3 is TGCGCCAGCAGCCAAGCCGGGCAGGGCAGCCAGCCCCAGCATTTT. Translating it yields CASSQAGQGSQPQHF.

This clonotype was picked up many times. This chain joins TRBV7-2 and TRBJ2-3; 9 positions match TRBD1. The ends lost 5 bases at V and 6 bases at J; junction bases unmatched: 12. Germline loops: CDR1 SGHTA, CDR2 FQGNSA. The CDR3 totals 16 residues. The CDR3 protein is CASSLYPGQGDDTQYF. CDR3 DNA sequence: TGTGCCAGCAGCCTGTATCCGGGACAGGGAGATGATACGCAGTATTTT.

This clonotype was observed once. The chain has TRBV7-9 and TRBJ2-7; D is perhaps TRBD2 (5 bases). V lost 2 bases, J lost 2 bases, and 13 bases lay in between. From germline, CDR1 is SEHNR and CDR2 FQNEAQ (reference sequence). The CDR3 is made up of 15 amino acids. The CDR3: CASSLSLRGPYEQYF. The CDR3 DNA is TGTGCCAGCAGCTTAAGTCTCCGGGGTCCCTACGAGCAGTACTTC.

The table lists this clonotype with a few counts. This chain uses TRBV6-5 with TRBJ2-7; 9 positions match TRBD1. In germline, CDR1 is MNHEY, CDR2 SVGAGI. V lost 5 bases and J lost 7; bases outside the gene matches: 21. The CDR3 covers 18 residues. DNA for the CDR3: TGTGCCAGCAGTACTCGGGATGGATACAGGGGGCGGGTAGGGGAGCAGTACTTC. Translating gives CASSTRDGYRGRVGEQYF.

This clonotype was seen at least ten times. The chain links TRBV28 to TRBJ2-5, with a tentative D call TRBD2 (6 bases). There are 15 residues in the CDR3. Germline V gives CDR1 MDHEN, CDR2 SYDVKM. V lost 3 bases and J lost 2, with 13 bases in between. DNA for the CDR3: TGTGCCAGCAGTTTTGACCAGCGGGCACAAGAGACCCAGTACTTC. This gives the protein CASSFDQRAQETQYF.

This clonotype was found many times. The chain employs TRBV2 and TRBJ2-7; 8 positions agree with TRBD1. The V gene end was trimmed by 5 bases and the J gene end by 2 bases; junction bases not matched to a gene: 5. In germline, CDR1 is SNHLY, CDR2 FYNNEI. The CDR3 consists of 14 residues. CDR3 protein: CASSQAGGAYEQYF. As DNA, the CDR3 is TGTGCCAGCAGTCAGGCAGGGGGCGCCTACGAGCAGTACTTC.

There are many counts of this clonotype. The gene calls are TRBV5-1 and TRBJ2-7; D assignment may be TRBD1 or TRBD2 (5 bases each). Per germline, CDR1 SGHRS and CDR2 YFSETQ. The V and J ends lost 0 bases and 6 bases respectively, with 13 bases between them. The length of the CDR3 is 14 residues. The CDR3 coding sequence is TGCGCCAGCAGCTTGGCCGGGCCCGGGGCCGAGCAGTACTTC. Its protein product is CASSLAGPGAEQYF.

This clonotype has at least ten counts. The J gene is TRBJ1-3, the V gene TRBV18, with TRBD1 as a possible D gene (5 bases). Trimming removed 6 bases from V and 8 bases from J, with 14 bases in between. The CDR3 runs 13 residues. The germline gives CDR1 KGHSH, CDR2 LQKENI. Here the CDR3 reads CASSTGPLDTIYF. The CDR3 DNA sequence: TGTGCCAGCTCGACGGGACCTCTTGACACCATATATTTT.

This clonotype was seen ten or more times. This rearrangement joins TRBV30 to TRBJ1-1; TRBD1 matches 9 bases. V was clipped by 3 bases and J by 6 bases; unmatched bases: 5. The CDR3 is 13 amino acids. Germline CDR1 is GTSNPN and CDR2 is SVGIG (reference sequence). CDR3 DNA: TGTGCCTGGAGGGGGGACAGGGCGTCTGAAGCTTTCTTT. Amino acid sequence: CAWRGDRASEAFF.

This chain connects TRBV5-6 to TRBJ2-7; D is possibly TRBD1 (6 bases). Deletions cut 0 bases from V and 1 base from J, with 11 bases between. Germline V gene sequence: CDR1 SGHDT, CDR2 YYEEEE. The CDR3 contains 15 residues. In DNA form, the CDR3 reads TGTGCCAGCAGCTTGGGGACAGCAGAGTCCTACGAGCAGTACTTC. Translating it yields CASSLGTAESYEQYF.

This clonotype was detected many times. A junction boundary mismatches the germline segment, possibly from a read error. This chain uses TRBV30 with TRBJ2-2; 12 bases line up with TRBD2. The CDR3 has 16 residues. CDR1 GTSNPN and CDR2 SVGIG come from the germline V gene (reference sequence). CDR3 residues: CAWSASGRENTGELFF. The CDR3 bases are TGTGCCTGGAGTGCTAGCGGGAGGGAGAACACCGGGGAGCTATTTTTT.

This chain joins TRBV11-2 and TRBJ2-2, with 7 bases that match TRBD1. This CDR3 is built from 15 residues. Germline trimming cut 4 bases from V and 4 bases from J; bases unmatched to any gene: 6. Germline V gives CDR1 SGHAT, CDR2 FQNNGV. CDR3 nucleotide sequence: TGTGCCAGCAGCTCAGGACAGGTGTTCACCGGGGAGCTGTTTTTT. It specifies CASSSGQVFTGELFF.

This clonotype occurred many times. J is TRBJ2-7 and V is TRBV5-1; the match to TRBD1 covers 9 bases. Trimming removed 7 bases from V and 4 bases from J; junction bases left unmatched: 9. CDR1 is SGHRS, CDR2 YFSETQ, per germline. The CDR3 runs to 14 residues. For the CDR3, the DNA is TGCGCCAGCTCTGGACAGGGGATTGGGTACGAGCAGTACTTC. This encodes CASSGQGIGYEQYF.

This clonotype was counted only a few times. The chain is built from TRBV19 and TRBJ1-4; no clear D. Trimming took 10 bases from V and 4 from J, leaving 16 bases between them. This CDR3 is 14 amino acids long. Germline loops: CDR1 LNHDA, CDR2 SQIVND (reference sequence). In DNA form, the CDR3 reads TGTGCCACCAAACAACCCCAAGTTAATGAAAAACTGTTTTTT. As protein: CATKQPQVNEKLFF. The full variable domain, completed using reference TRBV19 and TRBJ1-4, is DGGITQSPKYLFRKEGQNVTLSCEQNLNHDAMYWYRQDPGQGLRLIYYSQIVNDFQKGDIAEGYSVSREKKESFPLTVTSAQKNPTAFYLCATKQPQVNEKLFFGSGTQLSVL.

This clonotype was seen many times. The chain couples TRBV27 to TRBJ2-3, with no clear D. This CDR3 contains 14 residues. V gave up 1 base and J gave up 6 bases, with 11 bases separating them. Per the germline V gene, CDR1 is MNHEY and CDR2 is SMNVEV (reference sequence). The CDR3 loop is CASSLFFGSDTQYF. As DNA, the CDR3 is TGTGCCAGCAGTTTATTTTTTGGTTCGGATACGCAGTATTTT.